The 5 T cell receptor beta chains below come from one sample, sequenced in a study of T cells in localized non-small cell lung cancer. The table came from immunoSEQ multiplex PCR; TCRdb's copy has only in-frame clones and leaves some out. This sample has around 50,000 clones, with over 75% found just once. The sample was peripheral blood, taken before any cancer treatment. These TCRs come from a female donor of 60 years or more with stage II squamous cell lung carcinoma.

This clone has only one observation. The V gene is TRBV6-1, the J gene TRBJ2-7; 11 bases align to TRBD2. The CDR3 is made up of 17 amino acids. Germline V CDR1 and CDR2: MNHNS, SASEGT. Germline trimming cut 0 bases from V and 5 bases from J; bases unmatched to any gene: 9. The CDR3 is CASSEADLAGGRDEQYF. CDR3 DNA: TGTGCCAGCAGTGAAGCGGACCTAGCGGGGGGCCGGGACGAGCAGTACTTC.

The gene calls are TRBV5-4 and TRBJ1-1; TRBD1 might be the D (5 bases). V lost 2 bases, J lost 1 base, and 15 bases lay in between. Germline CDR1 reads SGHNT; CDR2 reads YYREEE (reference sequence). The CDR3 covers 16 residues. CDR3 nucleotide sequence: TGTGCCAGCAGCTTCTCCGCCGGGACTCAGAACACTGAAGCTTTCTTT. Translating gives CASSFSAGTQNTEAFF.

This chain connects TRBV2 to TRBJ1-1; possibly TRBD1 for D (5 bases). The CDR3 contains 13 residues. Looked up from germline, CDR1 is SNHLY and CDR2 is FYNNEI. V was pared by 6 bases and J by 1 base, with 9 bases between. The CDR3 sequence: CASRETENTEAFF. As DNA, the CDR3 is TGTGCCAGCAGGGAGACAGAGAACACTGAAGCTTTCTTT.

This chain links TRBV9 with TRBJ2-1, with 9 nucleotides matching TRBD2. Germline-derived CDR1 and CDR2 are SGDLS and YYNGEE. The CDR3 length is 16 residues. V was clipped by 0 bases and J by 8 bases; unmatched bases: 9. The CDR3 sequence is CASSVGVSGGIDEQFF. The CDR3, as DNA: TGTGCCAGCAGCGTAGGGGTCAGCGGGGGGATCGATGAGCAGTTCTTC. The entire variable domain, with the rest obtained from reference TRBV9 and TRBJ2-1, is as follows: DSGVTQTPKHLITATGQRVTLRCSPRSGDLSVYWYQQSLDQGLQFLIQYYNGEERAKGNILERFSAQQFPDLHSELNLSSLELGDSALYFCASSVGVSGGIDEQFFGPGTRLTVL.

V gene TRBV7-6 combines with J gene TRBJ2-3; 13 bases agree with TRBD2. After removal of 5 bases from V and 6 bases from J, the junction contained 8 bases not matched to a gene. CDR1 is SGHVS and CDR2 is FNYEAQ in the germline V gene. This CDR3 region has 16 residues. CDR3 bases: TGTGCCAGCAGCCTTGGACTAGCGGGGGAGTGGGATACGCAGTATTTT. It codes for CASSLGLAGEWDTQYF.